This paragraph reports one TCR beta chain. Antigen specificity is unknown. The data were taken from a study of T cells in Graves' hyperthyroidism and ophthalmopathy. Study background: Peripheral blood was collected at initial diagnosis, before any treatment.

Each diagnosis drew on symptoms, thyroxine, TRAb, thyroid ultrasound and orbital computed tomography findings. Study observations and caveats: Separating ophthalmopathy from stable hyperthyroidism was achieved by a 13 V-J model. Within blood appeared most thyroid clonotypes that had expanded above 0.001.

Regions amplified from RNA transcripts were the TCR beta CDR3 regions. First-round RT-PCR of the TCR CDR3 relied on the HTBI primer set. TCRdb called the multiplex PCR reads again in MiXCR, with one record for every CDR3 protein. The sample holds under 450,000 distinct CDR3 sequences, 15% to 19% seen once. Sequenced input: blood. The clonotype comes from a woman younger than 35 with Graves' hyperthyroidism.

CDR3 residues: CASSEGSAGYGYTF. As DNA, the CDR3 is TGTGCCAGCAGCGAGGGGTCCGCCGGCTATGGCTACACCTTC. This chain uses TRBV9 with TRBJ1-2; perhaps TRBD1 as D (5 bases). Trimming cost V 3 bases and J 4 bases, with 13 bases left between them. CDR3 size: 14 residues. Germline V gives CDR1 SGDLS, CDR2 YYNGEE.